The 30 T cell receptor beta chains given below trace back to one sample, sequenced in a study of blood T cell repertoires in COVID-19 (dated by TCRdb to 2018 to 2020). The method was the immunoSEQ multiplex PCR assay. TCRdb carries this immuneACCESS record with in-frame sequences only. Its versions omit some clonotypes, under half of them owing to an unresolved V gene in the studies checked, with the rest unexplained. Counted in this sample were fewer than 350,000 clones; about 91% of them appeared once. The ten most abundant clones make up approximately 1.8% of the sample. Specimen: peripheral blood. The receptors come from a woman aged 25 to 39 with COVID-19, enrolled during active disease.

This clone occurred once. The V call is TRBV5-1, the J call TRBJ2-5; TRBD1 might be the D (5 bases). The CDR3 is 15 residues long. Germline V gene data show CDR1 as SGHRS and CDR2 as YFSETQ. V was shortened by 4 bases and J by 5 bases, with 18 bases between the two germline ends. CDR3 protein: CASSPRASSGETQYF. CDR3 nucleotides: TGCGCCAGCAGCCCCAGGGCCTCTTCGGGCGAGACCCAGTACTTC.

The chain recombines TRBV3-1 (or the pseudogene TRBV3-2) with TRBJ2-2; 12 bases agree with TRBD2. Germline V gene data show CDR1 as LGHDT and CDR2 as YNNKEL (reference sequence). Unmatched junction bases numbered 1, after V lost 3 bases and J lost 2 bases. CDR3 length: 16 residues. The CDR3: CASSQTSGGNTGELFF. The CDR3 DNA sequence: TGTGCCAGCAGCCAGACTAGCGGGGGAAACACCGGGGAGCTGTTTTTT.

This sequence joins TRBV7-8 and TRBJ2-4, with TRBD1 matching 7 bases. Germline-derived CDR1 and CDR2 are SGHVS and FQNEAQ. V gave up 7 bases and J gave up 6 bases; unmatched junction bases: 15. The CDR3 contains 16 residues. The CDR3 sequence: CASTLEGTGALNIQYF. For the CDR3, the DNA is TGTGCCAGCACCCTCGAAGGAACAGGGGCACTAAACATTCAGTACTTC.

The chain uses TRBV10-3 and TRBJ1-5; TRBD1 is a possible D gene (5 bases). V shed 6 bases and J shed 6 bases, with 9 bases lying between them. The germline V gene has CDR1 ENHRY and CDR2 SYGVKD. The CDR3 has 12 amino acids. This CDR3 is CAISGGGQPQHF. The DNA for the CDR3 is TGTGCCATCAGCGGGGGGGGTCAGCCCCAGCATTTT.

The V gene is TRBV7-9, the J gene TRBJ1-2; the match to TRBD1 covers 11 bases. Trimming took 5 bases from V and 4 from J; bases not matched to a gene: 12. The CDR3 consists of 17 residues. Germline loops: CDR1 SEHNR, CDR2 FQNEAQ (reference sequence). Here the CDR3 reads CASSPGQGAEGAYGYTF. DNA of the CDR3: TGTGCCAGCAGCCCAGGACAGGGGGCAGAGGGGGCCTATGGCTACACCTTC.

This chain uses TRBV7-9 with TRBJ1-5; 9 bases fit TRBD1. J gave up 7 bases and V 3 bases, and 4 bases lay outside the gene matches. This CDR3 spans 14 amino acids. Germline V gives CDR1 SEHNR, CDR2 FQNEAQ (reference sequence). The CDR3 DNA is TGTGCCAGCAGCTTGGGGACAGGGTACCAGCCCCAGCATTTT. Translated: CASSLGTGYQPQHF. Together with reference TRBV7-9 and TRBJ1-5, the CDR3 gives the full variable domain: DTGVSQNPRHKITKRGQNVTFRCDPISEHNRLYWYRQTLGQGPEFLTYFQNEAQLEKSRLLSDRFSAERPKGSFSTLEIQRTEQGDSAMYLCASSLGTGYQPQHFGDGTRLSIL.

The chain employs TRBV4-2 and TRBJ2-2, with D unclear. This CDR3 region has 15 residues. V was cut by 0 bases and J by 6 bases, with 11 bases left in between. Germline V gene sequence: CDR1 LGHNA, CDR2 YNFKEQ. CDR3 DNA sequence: TGTGCCAGCAGCCAAGATCTAGAAGCCGCCGGGGAGCTGTTTTTT. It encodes CASSQDLEAAGELFF.

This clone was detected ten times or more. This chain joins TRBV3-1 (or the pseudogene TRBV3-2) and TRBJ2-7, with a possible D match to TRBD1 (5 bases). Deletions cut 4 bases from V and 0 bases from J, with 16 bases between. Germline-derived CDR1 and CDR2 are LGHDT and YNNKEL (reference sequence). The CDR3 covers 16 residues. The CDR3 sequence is CASSRGWSWGSYEQYF. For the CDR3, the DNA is TGTGCCAGCAGCCGGGGCTGGAGCTGGGGCTCCTACGAGCAGTACTTC.

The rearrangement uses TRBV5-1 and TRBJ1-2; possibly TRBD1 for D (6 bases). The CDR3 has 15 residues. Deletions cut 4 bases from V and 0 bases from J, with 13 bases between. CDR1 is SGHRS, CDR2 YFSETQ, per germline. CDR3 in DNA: TGCGCCAGCAGCGGTTCAGGGGTACCTAACTATGGCTACACCTTC. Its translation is CASSGSGVPNYGYTF.

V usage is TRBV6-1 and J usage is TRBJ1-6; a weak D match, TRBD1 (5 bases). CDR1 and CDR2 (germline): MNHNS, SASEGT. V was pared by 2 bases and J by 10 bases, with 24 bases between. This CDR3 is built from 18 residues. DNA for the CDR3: TGTGCCAGCAGTGAACCCGGGGGGAGGGAAGGTGTCCTCTCACCCCTCCACTTT. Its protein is CASSEPGGREGVLSPLHF.

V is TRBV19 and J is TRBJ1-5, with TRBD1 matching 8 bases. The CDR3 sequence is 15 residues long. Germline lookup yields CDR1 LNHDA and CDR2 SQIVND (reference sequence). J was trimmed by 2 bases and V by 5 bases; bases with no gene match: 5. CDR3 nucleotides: TGTGCCAGTAGTCTCGACAGGGGCGGCAATCAGCCCCAGCATTTT. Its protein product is CASSLDRGGNQPQHF.

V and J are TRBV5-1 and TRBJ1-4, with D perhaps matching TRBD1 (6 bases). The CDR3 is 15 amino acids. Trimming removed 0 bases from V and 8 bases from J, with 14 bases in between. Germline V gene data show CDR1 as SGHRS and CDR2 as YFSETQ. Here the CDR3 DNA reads TGCGCCAGCAGCTTGGCTCAGGGGTCGAGGGAAAAACTGTTTTTT. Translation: CASSLAQGSREKLFF.

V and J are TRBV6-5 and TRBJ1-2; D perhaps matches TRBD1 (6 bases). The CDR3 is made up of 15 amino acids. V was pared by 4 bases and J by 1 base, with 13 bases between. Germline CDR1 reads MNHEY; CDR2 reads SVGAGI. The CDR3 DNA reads TGTGCCAGCAGTTCCACGGGGGGGCTTAACTATGGCTACACCTTC. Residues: CASSSTGGLNYGYTF.

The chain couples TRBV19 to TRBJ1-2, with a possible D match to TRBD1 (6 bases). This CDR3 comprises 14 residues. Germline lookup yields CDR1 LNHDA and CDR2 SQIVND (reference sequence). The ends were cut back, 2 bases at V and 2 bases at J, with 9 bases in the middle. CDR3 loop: CASSINGQNYGYTF. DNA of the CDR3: TGTGCCAGTAGTATAAACGGACAGAACTATGGCTACACCTTC.

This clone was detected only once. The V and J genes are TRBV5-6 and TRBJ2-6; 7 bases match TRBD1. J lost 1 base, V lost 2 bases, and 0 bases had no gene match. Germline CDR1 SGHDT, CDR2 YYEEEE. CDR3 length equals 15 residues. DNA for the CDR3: TGTGCCAGCAGCTTCAGGGGGTCTGGGGCCAACGTCCTGACTTTC. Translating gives CASSFRGSGANVLTF.

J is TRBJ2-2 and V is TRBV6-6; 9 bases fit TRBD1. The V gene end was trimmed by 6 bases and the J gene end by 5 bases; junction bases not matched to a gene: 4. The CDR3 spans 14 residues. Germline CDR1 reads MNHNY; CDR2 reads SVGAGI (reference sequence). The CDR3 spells CASSGQGWTGELFF. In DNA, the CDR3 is TGTGCCAGCAGCGGACAGGGGTGGACCGGGGAGCTGTTTTTT.

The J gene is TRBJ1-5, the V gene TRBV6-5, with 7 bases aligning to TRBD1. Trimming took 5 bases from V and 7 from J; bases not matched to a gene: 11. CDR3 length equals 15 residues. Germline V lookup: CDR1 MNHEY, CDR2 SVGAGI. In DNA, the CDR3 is TGTGCCAGCAGTACCCGCGGACAGGCTGGGCAGCCCCAGCATTTT. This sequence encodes CASSTRGQAGQPQHF.

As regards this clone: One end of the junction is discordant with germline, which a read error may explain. CDR3 DNA: TGTGCCAGCAGCAGGACAGTCCCGAACGCTGAAGCTTTCTTT. It yields the protein CASSRTVPNAEAFF. V is TRBV5-5 and J is TRBJ1-1; weak D call: TRBD1 (6 bases). Germline-derived CDR1 and CDR2 are SGHKS and YYEKEE (reference sequence). This CDR3 has 14 residues.

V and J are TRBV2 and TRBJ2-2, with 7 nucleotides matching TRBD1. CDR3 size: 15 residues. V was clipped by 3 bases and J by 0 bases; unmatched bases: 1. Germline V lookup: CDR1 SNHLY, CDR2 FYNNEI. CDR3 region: CASSDQGANTGELFF. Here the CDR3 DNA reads TGTGCCAGCAGTGATCAGGGGGCGAACACCGGGGAGCTGTTTTTT.

The CDR3: CASSLGTDTDTQYF. The CDR3, as DNA: TGCGCCAGCAGCTTGGGGACAGACACAGATACGCAGTATTTT. The chain couples TRBV5-1 to TRBJ2-3, with D perhaps TRBD1 (6 bases). Between the trimmed V and J ends, which lost 0 bases and 2 bases, there was a span of 7 bases. Germline V gene data show CDR1 as SGHRS and CDR2 as YFSETQ. The CDR3 runs to 14 residues.

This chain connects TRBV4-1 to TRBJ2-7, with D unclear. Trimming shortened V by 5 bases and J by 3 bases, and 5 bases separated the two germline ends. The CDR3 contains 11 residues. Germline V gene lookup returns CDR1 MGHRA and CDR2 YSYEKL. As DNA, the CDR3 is TGCGCCAGCAGCTCGGGCTACGAGCAGTACTTC. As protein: CASSSGYEQYF.

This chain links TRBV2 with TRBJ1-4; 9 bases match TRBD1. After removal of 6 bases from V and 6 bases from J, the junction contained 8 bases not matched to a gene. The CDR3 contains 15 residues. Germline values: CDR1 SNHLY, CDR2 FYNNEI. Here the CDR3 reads CASSPPGQGYEKLFF. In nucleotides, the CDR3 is TGTGCCAGCAGCCCTCCGGGACAGGGTTATGAAAAACTGTTTTTT.

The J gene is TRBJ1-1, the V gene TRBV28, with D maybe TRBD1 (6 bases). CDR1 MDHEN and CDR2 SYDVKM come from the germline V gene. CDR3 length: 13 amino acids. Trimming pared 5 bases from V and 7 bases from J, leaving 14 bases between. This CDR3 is CASSPRGGIEAFF. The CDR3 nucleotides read TGTGCCAGCAGTCCCCGGGGGGGCATTGAAGCTTTCTTT.

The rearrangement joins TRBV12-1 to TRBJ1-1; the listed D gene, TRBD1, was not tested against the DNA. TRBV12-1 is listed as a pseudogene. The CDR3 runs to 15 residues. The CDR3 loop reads CASSGLDSMNTEAFF. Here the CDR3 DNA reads TGTGCCAGCAGCGGGTTGGACAGCATGAACACTGAAGCTTTCTTT.

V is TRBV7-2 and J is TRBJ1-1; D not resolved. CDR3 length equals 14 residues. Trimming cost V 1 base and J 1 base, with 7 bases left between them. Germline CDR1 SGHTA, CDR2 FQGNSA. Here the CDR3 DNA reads TGTGCCAGCAGCTTAGGACTTACGAACACTGAAGCTTTCTTT. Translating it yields CASSLGLTNTEAFF.

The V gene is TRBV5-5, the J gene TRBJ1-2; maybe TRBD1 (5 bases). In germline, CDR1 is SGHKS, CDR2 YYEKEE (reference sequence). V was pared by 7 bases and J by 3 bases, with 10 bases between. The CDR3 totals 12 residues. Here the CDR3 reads CASGGVDYGYTF. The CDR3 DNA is TGTGCCAGCGGAGGGGTGGACTATGGCTACACCTTC.

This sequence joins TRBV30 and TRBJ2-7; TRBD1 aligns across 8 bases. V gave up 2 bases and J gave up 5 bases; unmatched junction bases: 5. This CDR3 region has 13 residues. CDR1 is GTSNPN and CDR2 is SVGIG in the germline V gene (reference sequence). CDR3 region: CAWSLTGGNEQYF. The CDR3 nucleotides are TGTGCCTGGAGTTTAACAGGGGGGAACGAGCAGTACTTC.

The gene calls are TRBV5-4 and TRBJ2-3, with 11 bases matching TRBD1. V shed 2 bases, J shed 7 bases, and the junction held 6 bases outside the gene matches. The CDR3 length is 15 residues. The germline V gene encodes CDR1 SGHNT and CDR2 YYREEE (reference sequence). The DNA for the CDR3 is TGTGCCAGCAGCTTATGGACAGGGGGCCGCAATACGCAGTATTTT. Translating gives CASSLWTGGRNTQYF.

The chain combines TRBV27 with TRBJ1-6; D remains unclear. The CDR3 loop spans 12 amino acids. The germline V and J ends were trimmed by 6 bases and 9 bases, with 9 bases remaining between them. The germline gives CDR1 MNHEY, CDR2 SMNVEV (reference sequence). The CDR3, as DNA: TGTGCCAGCAGGAGAAGGAGTTCACCCCTCCACTTT. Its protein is CASRRRSSPLHF.

Here the CDR3 DNA reads TGTGCCAGCAGTCTCCGGTCAGGGGTTAGCAATCAGCCCCAGCATTTT. It encodes CASSLRSGVSNQPQHF. The chain carries TRBV2 and TRBJ1-5; possible D gene TRBD1, 6 bases. CDR3 size: 16 residues. Germline V gene sequence: CDR1 SNHLY, CDR2 FYNNEI. Trimming left V 5 bases short and J 0 bases short, with 14 bases between.